Below, 12 T cell receptor beta chains from the same sample are listed, as sequenced in a study of neurological immune-mediated disorders. TCRdb processed the 5' RACE reads anew with MiXCR; each CDR3 protein has one entry. The profile covers roughly 50,000 distinct CDR3 sequences, with approximately 15% appearing a single time and 3.5% to 4.5% taken by the ten largest. Sequenced: PBMCs. These receptor sequences come from a man between 60 and 70 years old in good health.

This clonotype was recorded many times. V usage is TRBV28 and J usage is TRBJ2-2; 7 bases map to TRBD2. CDR3 length equals 16 residues. Trimming at V came to 7 bases and at J to 5 bases, leaving 13 bases not matched to a gene. Germline lookup yields CDR1 MDHEN and CDR2 SYDVKM. The CDR3 loop is CASISSGPAGTGELFF. In DNA, the CDR3 is TGTGCCAGCATCTCCTCTGGACCAGCGGGGACCGGGGAGCTGTTTTTT.

The table lists this clonotype with many counts. V is TRBV5-5 and J is TRBJ2-3, with 10 bases identical to TRBD2. CDR3 size: 15 residues. V shed 3 bases and J 5 bases; nucleotides not matched to a gene: 6. Germline assignment: CDR1 SGHKS and CDR2 YYEKEE (reference sequence). The CDR3 coding sequence is TGTGCCAGCAGCTCCTCCGGGACTAGCGTAGATACGCAGTATTTT. This gives the protein CASSSSGTSVDTQYF.

This clonotype was seen many times. V is TRBV7-9 and J is TRBJ2-1; D is perhaps TRBD2 (6 bases). This CDR3 is built from 17 residues. V lost 5 bases and J 9 bases, leaving 26 bases between the germline ends. CDR1 is SEHNR and CDR2 is FQNEAQ in the germline V gene (reference sequence). In nucleotides, the CDR3 is TGTGCCAGCAGCGCGCGGCTCGCCGGGGGTGGGATTATTGAGCAGTTCTTC. Its protein is CASSARLAGGGIIEQFF.

The chain employs TRBV5-1 and TRBJ2-1; TRBD1 is a possible D gene (5 bases). CDR3 size: 14 residues. The ends were cut back, 1 base at V and 5 bases at J, with 10 bases in the middle. Germline values: CDR1 SGHRS, CDR2 YFSETQ. The CDR3 DNA follows: TGCGCCAGCAGCTTGCAGGGTTTAGACAATGAGCAGTTCTTC. Its protein product is CASSLQGLDNEQFF.

This clonotype was counted at least ten times. V gene TRBV7-2 combines with J gene TRBJ2-3; a weak D match, TRBD2 (6 bases). The CDR3 extends over 14 amino acids. Germline V gene data show CDR1 as SGHTA and CDR2 as FQGNSA. V was trimmed by 6 bases and J by 2 bases, leaving 12 bases between them. DNA for the CDR3: TGTGCCAGCAGTAACACGGGACTCACAGATACGCAGTATTTT. Translation gives CASSNTGLTDTQYF.

The CDR3 reads CASSFSGMKTQHF. The CDR3 coding sequence is TGTGCCAGCAGTTTCTCGGGGATGAAGACCCAGCATTTT. The rearrangement joins TRBV12-3 or TRBV12-4 to TRBJ1-5; D not certain. The CDR3 spans 13 residues. V was shortened by 3 bases and J by 11 bases, with 14 bases between the two germline ends.

This clonotype was seen ten or more times. The V call is TRBV28, the J call TRBJ2-7, with unresolved D. The V end lost 4 bases, the J end lost 4 bases, and 11 bases lay between the germline ends. Germline CDR1 reads MDHEN; CDR2 reads SYDVKM. This CDR3 comprises 13 residues. The DNA of the CDR3 is TGTGCCAGCAGTTCAAAACATCGGTACGAGCAGTACTTC. Residues: CASSSKHRYEQYF. Supplemented by reference TRBV28 and TRBJ2-7, the full variable domain reads DVKVTQSSRYLVKRTGEKVFLECVQDMDHENMFWYRQDPGLGLRLIYFSYDVKMKEKGDIPEGYSVSREKKERFSLILESASTNQTSMYLCASSSKHRYEQYFGPGTRLTVT.

This clonotype is categorized as medium-sized. This rearrangement joins TRBV7-6 to TRBJ2-7; 9 positions match TRBD1. CDR1 is SGHVS and CDR2 is FNYEAQ in the germline V gene. This CDR3 spans 14 amino acids. The V gene end was trimmed by 5 bases and the J gene end by 3 bases; junction bases not matched to a gene: 5. CDR3 in DNA: TGTGCCAGCAGCCTCGGGACAGGGATCTACGAGCAGTACTTC. The encoded protein is CASSLGTGIYEQYF.

This clonotype was counted at least ten times. The chain recombines TRBV18 with TRBJ1-5; no clear D gene. This CDR3 has 15 amino acids. Germline V CDR1 and CDR2: KGHSH, LQKENI. With 3 bases removed from V and 2 bases from J, the gap between germline ends came to 11 bases. CDR3 residues: CASSPGIGGNQPQHF. DNA for the CDR3: TGTGCCAGCTCACCGGGCATTGGTGGCAATCAGCCCCAGCATTTT.

This clonotype was counted at least ten times. The chain employs TRBV5-1 and TRBJ2-7, with 7 bases that match TRBD2. The CDR3 loop spans 14 amino acids. CDR1 and CDR2 (germline): SGHRS, YFSETQ. V was pared by 4 bases and J by 2 bases, with 6 bases of the junction left unmatched. The CDR3 here is CASSPTGTTYEQYF. As DNA, the CDR3 is TGCGCCAGCAGCCCGACCGGGACTACCTACGAGCAGTACTTC.

This clonotype was found many times. The rearrangement uses TRBV5-6 and TRBJ2-1; D uncertain. The CDR3 extends over 12 amino acids. Germline-derived CDR1 and CDR2 are SGHDT and YYEEEE. Trimming removed 4 bases at V and 5 bases at J, with 7 bases between. CDR3 nucleotides: TGTGCCAGCAGCCAAGTTCACAATGAGCAGTTCTTC. Translation: CASSQVHNEQFF. Variable domain in full (rest from reference TRBV5-6 and TRBJ2-1): DAGVTQSPTHLIKTRGQQVTLRCSPKSGHDTVSWYQQALGQGPQFIFQYYEEEERQRGNFPDRFSGHQFPNYSSELNVNALLLGDSALYLCASSQVHNEQFFGPGTRLTVL.

This clonotype was detected ten times or more. The chain joins TRBV7-3 to TRBJ2-1; perhaps D is TRBD1 or TRBD2 (5 bases each). Germline assignment: CDR1 SGHTA and CDR2 FQGTGA. CDR3 length: 13 amino acids. Trimming stripped 8 bases from V and 6 bases from J, with 14 bases between. In DNA, the CDR3 is TGTGCCAGCGCCCGGGACGTAGCCAATGAGCAGTTCTTC. It specifies CASARDVANEQFF.